The 27 T cell receptor beta chains listed next were all sequenced from one sample in a study of blood T cell repertoires in COVID-19. Some clones are missing from TCRdb's copy, which holds only in-frame ones; the method was immunoSEQ multiplex PCR. The sample lists about 170,000 clones; approximately 87% were seen once. The sample comprised peripheral blood. The receptors stem from an older woman with COVID-19, enrolled during active disease.

V usage is TRBV30 and J usage is TRBJ1-1; D gene unclear. Germline V gene data show CDR1 as GTSNPN and CDR2 as SVGIG (reference sequence). The CDR3 is 13 amino acids. V dropped 7 bases and J dropped 3 bases, with 15 bases sitting between them. The CDR3 region is CASSLPGDTEAFF. The CDR3 bases are TGTGCCTCAAGTTTGCCCGGGGACACTGAAGCTTTCTTT.

This chain links TRBV7-8 with TRBJ2-2; weak D call: TRBD2 (6 bases). This CDR3 contains 19 residues. With 3 bases removed from V and 3 bases from J, the gap between germline ends came to 23 bases. Germline CDR1 SGHVS, CDR2 FQNEAQ. CDR3 sequence: CASSLEYLLRRGHTGELFF. DNA of the CDR3: TGTGCCAGCAGCTTGGAATACCTACTTAGGAGGGGACACACCGGGGAGCTGTTTTTT.

The chain is built from TRBV27 and TRBJ1-4, with a weak D call TRBD1 (5 bases). Germline CDR1 is MNHEY and CDR2 is SMNVEV (reference sequence). The germline V and J ends were trimmed by 1 base and 4 bases, with 10 bases remaining between them. This CDR3 is 15 amino acids long. CDR3 DNA sequence: TGTGCCAGCAGTTTATTGGGGCACTATAATGAAAAACTGTTTTTT. The encoded protein is CASSLLGHYNEKLFF. Full variable domain (missing parts from reference TRBV27 and TRBJ1-4): EAQVTQNPRYLITVTGKKLTVTCSQNMNHEYMSWYRQDPGLGLRQIYYSMNVEVTDKGDVPEGYKVSRKEKRNFPLILESPSPNQTSLYFCASSLLGHYNEKLFFGSGTQLSVL.

The chain is built from TRBV4-1 and TRBJ2-1, with 10 bases matching TRBD2. V shed 0 bases, J shed 0 bases, and the junction held 17 bases outside the gene matches. This CDR3 spans 22 amino acids. Germline V gene lookup returns CDR1 MGHRA and CDR2 YSYEKL. CDR3 loop: CASSQDEGASGRKAFSYNEQFF. The CDR3 nucleotides read TGCGCCAGCAGCCAAGATGAGGGGGCTAGCGGGAGAAAAGCTTTCTCCTACAATGAGCAGTTCTTC.

The chain is built from TRBV7-9 and TRBJ1-5, with D maybe TRBD1 (6 bases). Germline assignment: CDR1 SEHNR and CDR2 FQNEAQ (reference sequence). V shed 1 base and J shed 7 bases, with 11 bases lying between them. The CDR3 is 14 residues long. The CDR3 spells CASSLDTGLQPQHF. In nucleotides, the CDR3 is TGTGCCAGCAGCTTAGACACAGGGTTGCAGCCCCAGCATTTT.

The chain uses TRBV3-1 (or the pseudogene TRBV3-2) and TRBJ2-3; D call uncertain. The CDR3 length is 13 residues. Looked up from germline, CDR1 is LGHDT and CDR2 is YNNKEL (reference sequence). The V end was cut by 3 bases, the J end by 3 bases, with 7 bases between. As DNA, the CDR3 is TGTGCCAGCAGCCAGGTGCGGACAGATACGCAGTATTTT. Translated: CASSQVRTDTQYF.

The rearrangement joins TRBV4-2 to TRBJ1-6, with TRBD1 matching over 9 bases. Per germline, CDR1 LGHNA and CDR2 YNFKEQ. The CDR3 contains 16 residues. Germline trimming cut 4 bases from V and 6 bases from J; bases unmatched to any gene: 7. The CDR3 reads CASSRPGQGINSPLHF. The DNA for the CDR3 is TGTGCCAGCAGCCGGCCGGGACAGGGAATTAATTCACCCCTCCACTTT.

The V and J genes are TRBV7-6 and TRBJ1-4, with 8 bases aligning to TRBD1. The CDR3 consists of 14 residues. Germline CDR1 reads SGHVS; CDR2 reads FNYEAQ. Unmatched junction bases numbered 4, after V lost 5 bases and J lost 5 bases. In DNA form, the CDR3 reads TGTGCCAGCAGCCCCAGGGGGCCCAATGAAAAACTGTTTTTT. Its protein is CASSPRGPNEKLFF.

The chain uses TRBV6-5 and TRBJ1-2; D is ambiguous. This CDR3 spans 15 amino acids. V lost 7 bases to trimming and J lost 4 bases, with 19 bases between them. Germline values: CDR1 MNHEY, CDR2 SVGAGI. The CDR3 region is CASNARALPGYGYTF. DNA of the CDR3: TGTGCCAGCAACGCTCGCGCACTCCCAGGCTATGGCTACACCTTC.

The gene calls are TRBV15 and TRBJ1-1; weak D call: TRBD1 (6 bases). Germline V lookup: CDR1 LNHNV, CDR2 YYDKDF (reference sequence). V was pared by 5 bases and J by 1 base, with 14 bases between. This CDR3 comprises 15 residues. CDR3 sequence reads: CATSRAGVGNTEAFF. The CDR3 DNA reads as TGTGCCACCAGCCGGGCAGGGGTGGGGAACACTGAAGCTTTCTTT.

The chain links TRBV5-5 to TRBJ2-1, with D possibly being TRBD1 (5 bases). This CDR3 spans 15 amino acids. V was clipped by 3 bases and J by 0 bases, with 10 bases between them. Germline V gene data show CDR1 as SGHKS and CDR2 as YYEKEE (reference sequence). The CDR3 sequence is CASSSTVSSYNEQFF. The CDR3 DNA sequence: TGTGCCAGCAGCTCGACAGTTAGCTCCTACAATGAGCAGTTCTTC.

The genes are TRBV29-1 and TRBJ2-7, with TRBD1 as a possible D gene (5 bases). Trimming cost V 6 bases and J 3 bases, with 18 bases left between them. There are 14 residues in the CDR3. CDR1 and CDR2 from the germline V gene are SQVTM and ANQGSEA. The CDR3 region is CSVARVSGFYEQYF. The CDR3 DNA is TGCAGCGTGGCCAGGGTGTCTGGCTTCTACGAGCAGTACTTC.

The chain combines TRBV30 with TRBJ2-2, with TRBD1 matching 7 bases. CDR3 length: 14 amino acids. Trimming removed 3 bases from V and 1 base from J; junction bases left unmatched: 2. Germline loops: CDR1 GTSNPN, CDR2 SVGIG (reference sequence). The CDR3 protein is CAWRRTGNTGELFF. The CDR3 region has the DNA TGTGCCTGGAGACGGACAGGGAACACCGGGGAGCTGTTTTTT. Full variable domain (rest looked up from reference TRBV30 and TRBJ2-2): SQTIHQWPATLVQPVGSPLSLECTVEGTSNPNLYWYRQAAGRGLQLLFYSVGIGQISSEVPQNLSASRPQDRQFILSSKKLLLSDSGFYLCAWRRTGNTGELFFGEGSRLTVL.

This sequence joins TRBV21-1 and TRBJ1-6; the table names TRBD1, a call not compared with the DNA. TRBV21-1 is a pseudogene locus. This CDR3 has 14 amino acids. CDR3 in amino acids: CASSGTGKNSPLHF. In DNA form, the CDR3 reads TGTGCCAGCAGTGGGACAGGGAAAAATTCACCCCTCCACTTT.

The V gene is TRBV19, the J gene TRBJ2-1; the match to TRBD1 covers 9 bases. Trimming at V came to 5 bases and at J to 4 bases, leaving 18 bases not matched to a gene. The germline V gene encodes CDR1 LNHDA and CDR2 SQIVND (reference sequence). This CDR3 spans 19 amino acids. CDR3 in DNA: TGTGCCAGTAGTGTTACAGGGGGCGAGGTGGCGGGTGGATACAATGAGCAGTTCTTC. Protein: CASSVTGGEVAGGYNEQFF.

V and J are TRBV24-1 and TRBJ1-6; a possible D gene is TRBD1 (6 bases). The ends were cut back, 5 bases at V and 7 bases at J, with 14 bases in the middle. Germline-derived CDR1 and CDR2 are KGHDR and SFDVKD. The CDR3 has 15 amino acids. The CDR3 spells CATSGKQGRNSPLHF. The CDR3 coding sequence is TGTGCCACCAGTGGCAAACAGGGCAGGAATTCACCCCTCCACTTT.

The chain recombines TRBV15 with TRBJ2-6; 9 bases are shared with TRBD1. The germline V gene has CDR1 LNHNV and CDR2 YYDKDF (reference sequence). The V segment lost 5 bases and the J segment 0 bases; nucleotides outside the gene matches: 5. This CDR3 comprises 17 residues. The CDR3 here is CATSGGQGISGANVLTF. In DNA form, the CDR3 reads TGTGCCACCAGCGGGGGACAGGGTATCTCTGGGGCCAACGTCCTGACTTTC.

The V gene is TRBV3-1 (or the pseudogene TRBV3-2), the J gene TRBJ2-5, with TRBD1 matching 7 bases. From germline, CDR1 is LGHDT and CDR2 YNNKEL (reference sequence). The CDR3 totals 14 residues. The J segment lost 5 bases and the V segment lost 4 bases, leaving 7 bases of the junction unmatched. The DNA for the CDR3 is TGTGCCAGCAGCCCGACAGGGAAGGATGAGACCCAGTACTTC. Protein product: CASSPTGKDETQYF.

The V gene is TRBV19, the J gene TRBJ2-4; TRBD2 might be the D (5 bases). The CDR3 loop spans 16 amino acids. The ends were cut back, 7 bases at V and 0 bases at J, with 16 bases in the middle. Germline V lookup: CDR1 LNHDA, CDR2 SQIVND (reference sequence). Here the CDR3 DNA reads TGTGCCAGTACTCCCACGGAGGCGCTAGCCAAAAACATTCAGTACTTC. Protein: CASTPTEALAKNIQYF.

This clone was seen ten or more times. This chain links TRBV7-2 with TRBJ2-7; 9 positions match TRBD2. In germline, CDR1 is SGHTA, CDR2 FQGNSA. The junction had 7 bases not matched to a gene; V was cut back by 4 bases and J by 6 bases. This CDR3 has 14 amino acids. CDR3 DNA: TGTGCCAGCAGCTCAGGGACTAGCTTCGTCGAGCAGTACTTC. Translating gives CASSSGTSFVEQYF.

The chain employs TRBV10-3 and TRBJ1-2; a possible D gene is TRBD1 (6 bases). Germline values: CDR1 ENHRY, CDR2 SYGVKD. This CDR3 comprises 13 residues. Trimming stripped 10 bases from V and 3 bases from J, with 15 bases between. The CDR3 DNA follows: TGTGCCACGACCTTGGACAGCTACTATGGCTACACCTTC. As protein: CATTLDSYYGYTF.

The CDR3 DNA reads TGCACCAGCAGCCACGTCGGGACAGGGCCTCAAACACCGAACACCGGGGAGCTGTTTTTT. Protein product: CTSSHVGTGPQTPNTGELFF. The chain employs TRBV1 and TRBJ2-2; TRBD1, the table's D call, was not compared with the DNA. TRBV1 is designated a pseudogene. The CDR3 loop spans 20 amino acids.

V usage is TRBV5-1 and J usage is TRBJ2-4, with TRBD1 matching 9 bases. The CDR3 loop spans 13 amino acids. Germline-derived CDR1 and CDR2 are SGHRS and YFSETQ. V dropped 5 bases and J dropped 6; count of bases not matched to a gene: 3. CDR3 protein: CASRLTGGNIQYF. The DNA of the CDR3 is TGCGCCAGCAGATTGACAGGGGGAAACATTCAGTACTTC.

The rearrangement links TRBV20-1 to TRBJ1-2; D is ambiguous. The V end was cut by 3 bases, the J end by 6 bases, with 8 bases between. Germline assignment: CDR1 DFQATT and CDR2 SNEGSKA (reference sequence). The CDR3 sequence is 11 residues long. The CDR3, as DNA: TGCAGTGCTAGTGCCGGGAATGGCTACACCTTC. This codes for CSASAGNGYTF.

This chain uses TRBV4-1 with TRBJ2-1; possibly TRBD2 for D (6 bases). V dropped 1 base and J dropped 4 bases, with 14 bases sitting between them. This CDR3 comprises 16 residues. Germline CDR1 and CDR2: MGHRA and YSYEKL. The CDR3 is CASSQGRGRSYNEQFF. The CDR3 nucleotides are TGCGCCAGCAGCCAAGGTAGAGGGAGGTCTTACAATGAGCAGTTCTTC.

This rearrangement joins TRBV5-1 to TRBJ1-3; maybe TRBD1 (5 bases). The CDR3 consists of 15 residues. The V gene lost 4 bases and the J gene lost 2 bases, with 13 bases spanning the gap. Per the germline V gene, CDR1 is SGHRS and CDR2 is YFSETQ. The CDR3 sequence is CASSQAGPTGNTIYF. CDR3 coding DNA: TGCGCCAGCAGCCAAGCGGGGCCTACTGGAAACACCATATATTTT. The variable domain in full, with the rest retrieved from reference TRBV5-1 and TRBJ1-3, is KAGVTQTPRYLIKTRGQQVTLSCSPISGHRSVSWYQQTPGQGLQFLFEYFSETQRNKGNFPGRFSGRQFSNSRSEMNVSTLELGDSALYLCASSQAGPTGNTIYFGEGSWLTVV.

This sequence joins TRBV4-2 and TRBJ2-1, with a tentative D call TRBD2 (6 bases). This CDR3 has 13 amino acids. V was cut by 3 bases and J by 9 bases, with 12 bases left in between. Per the germline V gene, CDR1 is LGHNA and CDR2 is YNFKEQ. CDR3 sequence reads: CASSHNPGGEQFF. In DNA, the CDR3 is TGTGCCAGCAGCCATAACCCCGGGGGTGAGCAGTTCTTC.